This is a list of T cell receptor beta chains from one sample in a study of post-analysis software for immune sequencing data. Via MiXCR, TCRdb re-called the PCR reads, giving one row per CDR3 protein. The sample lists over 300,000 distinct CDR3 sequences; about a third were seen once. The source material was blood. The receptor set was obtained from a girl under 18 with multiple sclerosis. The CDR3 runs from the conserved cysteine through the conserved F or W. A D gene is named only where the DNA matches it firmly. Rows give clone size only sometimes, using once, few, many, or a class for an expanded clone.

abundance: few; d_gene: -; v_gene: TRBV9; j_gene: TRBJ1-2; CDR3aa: CASSAEAVKGYTF; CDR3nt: TGTGCCAGCAGCGCGGAGGCAGTGAAAGGCTACACCTTC
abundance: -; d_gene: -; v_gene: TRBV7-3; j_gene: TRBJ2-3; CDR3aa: CASSLTVRMAGQDTQYF; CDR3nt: TGTGCCAGCAGCTTAACGGTTAGGATGGCAGGGCAAGATACGCAGTATTTT
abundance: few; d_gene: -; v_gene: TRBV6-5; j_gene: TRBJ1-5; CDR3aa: CASSYGRFNQPQHF; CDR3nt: TGTGCCAGCAGTTACGGGCGGTTCAATCAGCCCCAGCATTTT
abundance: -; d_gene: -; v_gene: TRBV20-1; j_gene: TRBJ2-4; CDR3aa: CSASRPANIQYF; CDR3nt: TGCAGTGCTAGCCGGCCCGCAAACATTCAGTACTTC
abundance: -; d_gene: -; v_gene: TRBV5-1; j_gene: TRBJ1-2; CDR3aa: CASSSSLGSYDYTF; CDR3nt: TGCGCCAGCAGCTCCTCGCTGGGGAGCTATGACTACACCTTC
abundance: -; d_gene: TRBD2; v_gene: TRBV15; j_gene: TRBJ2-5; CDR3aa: CATSRDRGGETQYF; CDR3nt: TGTGCCACCAGCAGAGATCGCGGGGGAGAGACCCAGTACTTC
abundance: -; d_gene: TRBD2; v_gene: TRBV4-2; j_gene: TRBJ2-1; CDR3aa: CASSQDTASGGHNEQFF; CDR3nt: TGTGCCAGCAGCCAAGATACGGCTAGCGGGGGCCACAATGAGCAGTTCTTC
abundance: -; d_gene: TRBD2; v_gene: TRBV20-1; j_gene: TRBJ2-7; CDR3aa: CSARDLGLAGHSSYNEQYF; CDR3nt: TGCAGTGCTAGAGATCTGGGACTAGCGGGCCACAGCTCCTACAATGAGCAGTACTTC
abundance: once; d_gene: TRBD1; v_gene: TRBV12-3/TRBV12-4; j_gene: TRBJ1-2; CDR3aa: CASSRDRSSPGTF; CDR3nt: TGTGCCAGCAGTCGGGACAGGTCCTCACCTGGCACCTTC
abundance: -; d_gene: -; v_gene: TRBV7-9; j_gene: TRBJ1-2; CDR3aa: CASRGDAYGYTF; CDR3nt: TGTGCCAGCCGCGGGGACGCCTATGGCTACACCTTC
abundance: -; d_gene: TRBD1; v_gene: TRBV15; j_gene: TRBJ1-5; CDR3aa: CATSRGWDRLNQPQHF; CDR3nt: TGTGCCACCAGCAGAGGCTGGGACAGACTCAATCAGCCCCAGCATTTT
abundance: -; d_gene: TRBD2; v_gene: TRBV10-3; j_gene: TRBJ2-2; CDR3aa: CAISAGLAVNTGELFF; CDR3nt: TGTGCCATCAGTGCCGGTCTAGCGGTGAACACCGGGGAGCTGTTTTTT
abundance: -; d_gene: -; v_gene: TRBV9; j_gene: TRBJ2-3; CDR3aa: CASSVDGASTDTQYF; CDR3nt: TGTGCCAGCAGCGTAGACGGGGCTAGCACAGATACGCAGTATTTT
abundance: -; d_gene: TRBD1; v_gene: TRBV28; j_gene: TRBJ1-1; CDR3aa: CASSSHRGENTEAFF; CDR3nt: TGTGCCAGCAGTTCCCACAGGGGGGAGAACACTGAAGCTTTCTTT
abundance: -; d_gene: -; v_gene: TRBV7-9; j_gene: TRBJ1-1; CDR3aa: CASSFPKARDRDTEAFF; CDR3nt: TGTGCCAGCAGCTTCCCCAAAGCCCGGGACCGCGACACTGAAGCTTTCTTT
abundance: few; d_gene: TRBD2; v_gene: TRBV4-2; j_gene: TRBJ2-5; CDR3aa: CASSPSGAGGPETQYF; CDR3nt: TGTGCCAGCAGCCCCAGCGGGGCGGGGGGGCCTGAGACCCAGTACTTC
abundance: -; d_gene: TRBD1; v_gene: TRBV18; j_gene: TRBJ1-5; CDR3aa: CASSPTGGPQPQHF; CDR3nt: TGTGCCAGCTCTCCTACAGGGGGGCCTCAGCCCCAGCATTTT
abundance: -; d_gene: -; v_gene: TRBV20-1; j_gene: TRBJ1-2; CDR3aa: CSTRDPSRVYGYTF; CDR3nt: TGCAGTACCCGAGACCCGTCCAGGGTATATGGCTACACCTTC
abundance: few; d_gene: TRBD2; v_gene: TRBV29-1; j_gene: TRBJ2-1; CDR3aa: CSLGLSAYNEQFF; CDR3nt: TGCAGCCTGGGACTATCAGCCTACAATGAGCAGTTCTTC
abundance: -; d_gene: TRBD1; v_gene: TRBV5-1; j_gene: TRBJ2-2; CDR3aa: CASSSGQLNTGELFF; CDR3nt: TGCGCCAGCAGCTCGGGACAGTTGAACACCGGGGAGCTGTTTTTT